The 7 T cell receptor beta chains reported below all come from one sample, sequenced in a study of T-cell reconstitution after alpha-beta-depleted transplantation in children. The authors prepared the TCRbeta library with unique molecular identifiers. Each CDR3 protein gets one entry after TCRdb re-called the PCR reads with MiXCR. The table shows more than 400,000 distinct CDR3 sequences, with over 9.5% occurring only once. Sequencing used PBMCs, mostly from graft donor cells, obtained 180 days after TCRalphabeta/CD19-depleted stem cell transplant. The receptor source for this set is a female patient between 2 and 15 years old who had a stem cell transplant for aplastic anemia, so the T cells may come from the graft donor.

In DNA form, the CDR3 reads TGTGCCAGCAGTCCCCATTCTTCTGCTGAAGCTTTCTTT. This codes for CASSPHSSAEAFF. V is TRBV27 and J is TRBJ1-1, with D unclear. The V gene lost 5 bases and the J gene lost 6 bases, with 13 bases spanning the gap. The CDR3 runs 13 residues. Germline V gene lookup returns CDR1 MNHEY and CDR2 SMNVEV (reference sequence).

This clonotype was seen a handful of times. The V call is TRBV5-1, the J call TRBJ2-1; D is undetermined. Trimming removed 0 bases from V and 5 bases from J, with 9 bases in between. Germline lookup yields CDR1 SGHRS and CDR2 YFSETQ. The length of the CDR3 is 14 residues. The CDR3 DNA sequence: TGCGCCAGCAGCTTGGGTGGGATCCACAATGAGCAGTTCTTC. This encodes CASSLGGIHNEQFF.

The rearrangement uses TRBV5-1 and TRBJ2-2, with D tentatively TRBD2 (6 bases). Looked up from germline, CDR1 is SGHRS and CDR2 is YFSETQ. V gave up 4 bases and J gave up 7 bases, with 20 bases separating them. The CDR3 spans 16 residues. This CDR3 reads CASSPSRGGGVGELFF. CDR3 DNA: TGCGCCAGCAGCCCTTCAAGGGGCGGAGGGGTCGGGGAGCTGTTTTTT.

This sequence joins TRBV5-4 and TRBJ2-2, with 8 positions matching TRBD1. V gave up 3 bases and J gave up 2 bases; unmatched junction bases: 6. The CDR3 contains 16 residues. The germline CDR1 and CDR2 sequences are SGHNT and YYREEE (reference sequence). In nucleotides, the CDR3 is TGTGCCAGCAGCTGGGCCGGGACAGGCAACACCGGGGAGCTGTTTTTT. Translating it yields CASSWAGTGNTGELFF.

The rearrangement joins TRBV13 to TRBJ2-5, with D perhaps assigned TRBD1 or TRBD2 (5 bases each). The CDR3 runs 14 residues. The germline V and J ends were trimmed by 5 bases and 2 bases, with 12 bases remaining between them. Germline V gene sequence: CDR1 PRHDT, CDR2 FYEKMQ (reference sequence). The CDR3, as DNA: TGTGCCAGCAGCATGGGGACGGATCAAGAGACCCAGTACTTC. This translates into CASSMGTDQETQYF.

V and J are TRBV5-1 and TRBJ2-7; D might be TRBD2 (5 bases). This CDR3 contains 17 residues. Germline V gene data show CDR1 as SGHRS and CDR2 as YFSETQ. The V gene lost 0 bases and the J gene lost 0 bases, with 16 bases spanning the gap. CDR3 residues: CASSLADWGEPSYEQYF. CDR3 nucleotides: TGCGCCAGCAGCTTGGCGGACTGGGGTGAACCCTCCTACGAGCAGTACTTC. Full variable domain (rest looked up from reference TRBV5-1 and TRBJ2-7): KAGVTQTPRYLIKTRGQQVTLSCSPISGHRSVSWYQQTPGQGLQFLFEYFSETQRNKGNFPGRFSGRQFSNSRSEMNVSTLELGDSALYLCASSLADWGEPSYEQYFGPGTRLTVT.

This clonotype was seen ten or more times. V is TRBV29-1 and J is TRBJ1-2; tentative D call: TRBD1 (5 bases). Deletions cut 4 bases from V and 6 bases from J, with 12 bases between. CDR1 is SQVTM, CDR2 ANQGSEA, per germline. This CDR3 has 12 amino acids. CDR3 nucleotides: TGCAGCGTTGCCTCAGGGTTGGATGGCTACACCTTC. Translated, it gives CSVASGLDGYTF.